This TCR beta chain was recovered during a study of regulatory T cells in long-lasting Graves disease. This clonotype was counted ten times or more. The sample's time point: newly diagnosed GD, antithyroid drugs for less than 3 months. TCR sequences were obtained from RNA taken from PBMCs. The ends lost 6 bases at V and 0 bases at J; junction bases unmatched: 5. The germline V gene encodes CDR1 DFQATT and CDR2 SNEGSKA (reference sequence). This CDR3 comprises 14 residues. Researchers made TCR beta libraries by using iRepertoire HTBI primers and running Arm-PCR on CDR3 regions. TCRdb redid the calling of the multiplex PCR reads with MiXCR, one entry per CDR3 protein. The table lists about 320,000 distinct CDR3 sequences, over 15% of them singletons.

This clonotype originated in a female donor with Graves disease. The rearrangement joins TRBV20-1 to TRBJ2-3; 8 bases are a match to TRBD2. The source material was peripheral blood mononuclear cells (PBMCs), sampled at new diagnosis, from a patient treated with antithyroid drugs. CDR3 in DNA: TGCAGTGCCTCAGGACTAGCTAGCACAGATACGCAGTATTTT. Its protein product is CSASGLASTDTQYF.